This entry lists 6 T cell receptor beta chains sequenced from one sample in a study of blood T cell repertoires in COVID-19. Some clones are missing from TCRdb's copy, which holds only in-frame ones; the method was immunoSEQ multiplex PCR. The sample yields over 80,000 clones, approximately 91% seen once. The specimen was peripheral blood. These receptors all stem from a man in his sixties with acute or convalescent COVID-19.

Only one count was recorded for this clone. The J gene is TRBJ2-5, the V gene TRBV7-2, with D possibly matching TRBD2 (6 bases). The length of the CDR3 is 15 residues. V lost 5 bases to trimming and J lost 5 bases, with 18 bases between them. Per germline, CDR1 SGHTA and CDR2 FQGNSA. The CDR3 sequence: CASSPGTWEEETQYF. The CDR3 DNA follows: TGTGCCAGCAGCCCTGGGACTTGGGAGGAGGAGACCCAGTACTTC.

This chain connects TRBV25-1 to TRBJ2-2; the match to TRBD2 covers 7 bases. This CDR3 has 11 residues. Unmatched junction bases numbered 1, after V lost 8 bases and J lost 7 bases. Germline V lookup: CDR1 MGHDK, CDR2 SYGVNS. CDR3 sequence (DNA): TGTGCCAGCCGGGGGGTCGGGGAGCTGTTTTTT. It specifies CASRGVGELFF.

The rearrangement joins TRBV6-5 to TRBJ2-7, with TRBD1 as a possible D gene (6 bases). This CDR3 has 15 amino acids. Germline V lookup: CDR1 MNHEY, CDR2 SVGAGI. V was pared by 5 bases and J by 0 bases, with 14 bases between. DNA of the CDR3: TGTGCCAGCAGTCCCCCCCGGGACACCTCCTACGAGCAGTACTTC. As protein: CASSPPRDTSYEQYF.

V and J are TRBV9 and TRBJ2-1; 7 bases are a match to TRBD1. V shed 4 bases, J shed 4 bases, and the junction held 5 bases outside the gene matches. Germline V CDR1 and CDR2: SGDLS, YYNGEE. CDR3 size: 14 residues. CDR3 nucleotide sequence: TGTGCCAGCAGCAACCGGGACAGATACAATGAGCAGTTCTTC. It yields the protein CASSNRDRYNEQFF.

The V and J genes are TRBV5-1 and TRBJ2-1; D unresolved. Trimming removed 0 bases from V and 13 bases from J, with 17 bases in between. The CDR3 totals 14 residues. CDR1 SGHRS and CDR2 YFSETQ come from the germline V gene. The CDR3 sequence is CASSLAVPPLDQFF. CDR3 bases: TGCGCCAGCAGCTTGGCCGTACCACCATTAGATCAGTTCTTC.

V and J are TRBV5-6 and TRBJ2-3; D might be TRBD2 (6 bases). This CDR3 region has 14 residues. Trimming cost V 2 bases and J 5 bases, with 12 bases left between them. CDR1 and CDR2 from the germline V gene are SGHDT and YYEEEE. The CDR3 reads CASSFRHGGDTQYF. The DNA of the CDR3 is TGTGCCAGCAGCTTTAGGCACGGGGGAGATACGCAGTATTTT.